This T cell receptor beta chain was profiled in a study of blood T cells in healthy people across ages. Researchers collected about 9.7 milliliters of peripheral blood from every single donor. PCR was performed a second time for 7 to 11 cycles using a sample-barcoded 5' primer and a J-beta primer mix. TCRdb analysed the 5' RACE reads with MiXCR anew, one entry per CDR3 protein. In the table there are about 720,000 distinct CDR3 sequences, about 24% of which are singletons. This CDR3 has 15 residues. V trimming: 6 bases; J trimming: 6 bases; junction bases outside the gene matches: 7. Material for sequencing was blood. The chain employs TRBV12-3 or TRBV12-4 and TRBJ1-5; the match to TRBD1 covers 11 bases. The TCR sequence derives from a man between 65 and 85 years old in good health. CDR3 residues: CASRSGTGGFQPQHF. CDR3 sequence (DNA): TGTGCCAGCAGATCCGGGACAGGGGGATTTCAGCCCCAGCATTTT.